This T cell receptor beta chain emerged from a study of T cell responses to AZD1222 COVID-19 vaccine. Overall study: Second-dose intervals of approximately 4 or approximately 12 weeks were pooled.

Germline V gene lookup returns CDR1 LGHNA and CDR2 YNFKEQ. The CDR3 runs to 16 residues. Trimming cost V 8 bases and J 6 bases, with 26 bases left between them. Details on this clone: The antigen remains unidentified.

Study results and caveats: At 160-218 and 743-854, vaccine-associated CD4 TCRs were dominant, and they spanned spike. Seropositive at baseline were only a handful of AZD1222 recipients. As reported, nearly half of all spike-specific TCRs target variant regions that are unmutated.

The table came from immunoSEQ multiplex PCR; TCRdb's copy has only in-frame clones and leaves some out. The sample lists some 140,000 clones; about 94% were seen once. The sample here was peripheral blood, taken on day 0 of AZD1222 vaccination. This receptor was identified in an adult in good health. This sequence joins TRBV4-2 and TRBJ2-7; possibly TRBD1 or TRBD2 for D (8 bases each). CDR3 DNA: TGTGCCAGCGTGGACAGGGCCTGGACTAGCTTTTGCGAGCAGTACTTC. Protein product: CASVDRAWTSFCEQYF.